The clone carrying this T cell receptor beta chain has a count of ten or more. These data belong to a study of T-cell memory formation after mild COVID-19. With constant-segment primers, 5'RACE yielded cDNA libraries of TCR alpha and TCR beta that carried sample barcodes and UMIs. From the 5' RACE reads, TCRdb called clonotypes with MiXCR, one entry per CDR3 protein. The sample holds about 310,000 distinct CDR3 sequences, approximately 19% seen once. This CDR3 has 13 amino acids. Germline V gene lookup returns CDR1 SGHTA and CDR2 FQGNSA. The V gene lost 5 bases and the J gene lost 2 bases, with 9 bases spanning the gap.

The chain joins TRBV7-2 to TRBJ1-1; D not certain. The material sequenced was PBMCs or a T cell subset sorted from them (not recorded which). This receptor was obtained from a man between 18 and 35 years old who had mild COVID-19 (a few samples of this study predate the infection). Cell type and time point are not known. CDR3 nucleotides: TGTGCCAGCAGCCCCGGTGGTAACACTGAAGCTTTCTTT. It encodes CASSPGGNTEAFF.